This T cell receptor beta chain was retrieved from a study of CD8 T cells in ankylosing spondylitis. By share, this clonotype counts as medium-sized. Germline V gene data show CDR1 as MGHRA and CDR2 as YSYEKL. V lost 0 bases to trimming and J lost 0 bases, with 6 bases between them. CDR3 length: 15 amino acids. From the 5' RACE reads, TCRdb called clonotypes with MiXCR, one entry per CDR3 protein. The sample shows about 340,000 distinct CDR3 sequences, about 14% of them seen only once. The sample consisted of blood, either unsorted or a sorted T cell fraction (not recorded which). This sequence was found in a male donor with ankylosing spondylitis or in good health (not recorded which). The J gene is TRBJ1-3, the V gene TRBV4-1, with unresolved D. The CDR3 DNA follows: TGCGCCAGCAGCCAAGATTCAAACTCTGGAAACACCATATATTTT. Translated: CASSQDSNSGNTIYF.